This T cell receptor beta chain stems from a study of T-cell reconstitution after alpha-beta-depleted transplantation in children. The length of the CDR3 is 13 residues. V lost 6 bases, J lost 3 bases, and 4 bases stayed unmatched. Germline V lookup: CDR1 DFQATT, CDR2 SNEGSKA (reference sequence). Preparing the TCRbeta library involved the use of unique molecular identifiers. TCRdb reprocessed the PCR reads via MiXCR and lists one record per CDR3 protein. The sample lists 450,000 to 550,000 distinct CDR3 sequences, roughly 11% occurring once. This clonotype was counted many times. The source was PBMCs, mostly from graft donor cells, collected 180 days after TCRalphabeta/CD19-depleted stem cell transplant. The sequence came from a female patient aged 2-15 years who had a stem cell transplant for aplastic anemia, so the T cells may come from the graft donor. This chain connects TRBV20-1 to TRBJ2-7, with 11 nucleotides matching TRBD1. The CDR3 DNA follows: TGCAGTGCCCTGGGACAGGGGGGCTACGAGCAGTACTTC. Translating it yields CSALGQGGYEQYF.